The 7 T cell receptor beta chains reported below all come from one sample, sequenced in a study of early T cells in non-severe SARS-CoV-2 infection. TCRdb re-derived calls from the 5' RACE reads in MiXCR, one entry per CDR3 protein. The sample has around 47,000 distinct CDR3 sequences, approximately 10% seen once. The sequenced material came from whole blood. The receptors were gathered from an adult who was a healthcare worker with PCR-confirmed SARS-CoV-2 infection or an uninfected control (not recorded which).

V is TRBV5-6 and J is TRBJ1-1; D remains unclear. Between the trimmed V and J ends, which lost 1 base and 5 bases, there was a span of 3 bases. CDR3 length equals 11 residues. Germline V lookup: CDR1 SGHDT, CDR2 YYEEEE. As DNA, the CDR3 is TGTGCCAGCAGCTTGCAGACTGAAGCTTTCTTT. It encodes CASSLQTEAFF.

The chain carries TRBV4-3 and TRBJ2-1; 7 bases are a match to TRBD2. Trimming took 9 bases from V and 14 from J; bases not matched to a gene: 4. The CDR3 is 9 residues long. Germline values: CDR1 LGHNA, CDR2 YSLEER. CDR3 region: CARGLVEFF. CDR3 sequence (DNA): TGCGCCAGAGGACTAGTTGAGTTCTTC.

This clonotype was counted many times. The chain uses TRBV18 and TRBJ2-7; no firm D call. V was shortened by 8 bases and J by 5 bases, with 16 bases between the two germline ends. The CDR3 runs 13 residues. Per the germline V gene, CDR1 is KGHSH and CDR2 is LQKENI. The CDR3 spells CASGPQNLHEQYF. In DNA, the CDR3 is TGTGCCAGCGGACCTCAAAATCTTCACGAGCAGTACTTC.

A few counts support this clonotype. This chain links TRBV30 with TRBJ1-2; TRBD1 agrees at 8 bases. CDR3 length: 13 amino acids. Unmatched junction bases numbered 5, after V lost 2 bases and J lost 6 bases. Germline CDR1 and CDR2: GTSNPN and SVGIG (reference sequence). This CDR3 reads CAWSIGQGNGYTF. In DNA, the CDR3 is TGTGCCTGGAGTATCGGACAGGGCAATGGCTACACCTTC.

Ten or more counts support this clonotype. The rearrangement links TRBV6-2 or TRBV6-3 to TRBJ2-5; 9 bases fit TRBD2. Germline-derived CDR1 and CDR2 are MNHEY and SVGEGT. J was trimmed by 2 bases and V by 6 bases; bases with no gene match: 10. CDR3 length: 16 amino acids. The CDR3 region is CASSRGGAGGQETQYF. In nucleotides, the CDR3 is TGTGCCAGCAGCCGTGGAGGAGCGGGGGGACAAGAGACCCAGTACTTC.

At least ten counts were recorded for this clonotype. The chain couples TRBV7-9 to TRBJ2-7; no clear D gene. The V gene's germline CDR1 is SEHNR and CDR2 FQNEAQ (reference sequence). V was trimmed by 1 base and J by 2 bases, leaving 9 bases between them. This CDR3 is 14 amino acids long. This CDR3 is CASSLGRSTYEQYF. CDR3 sequence (DNA): TGTGCCAGCAGCTTAGGAAGATCTACCTACGAGCAGTACTTC.

This clonotype has a count of ten or more. The genes are TRBV7-8 and TRBJ2-1, with 10 bases that match TRBD2. Germline CDR1 SGHVS, CDR2 FQNEAQ. V lost 5 bases, J lost 2 bases, and 9 bases stayed unmatched. The CDR3 covers 17 residues. CDR3 amino acids: CASSTSGARKTYNEQFF. As DNA, the CDR3 is TGTGCCAGCAGCACTAGCGGGGCCCGAAAAACCTACAATGAGCAGTTCTTC.